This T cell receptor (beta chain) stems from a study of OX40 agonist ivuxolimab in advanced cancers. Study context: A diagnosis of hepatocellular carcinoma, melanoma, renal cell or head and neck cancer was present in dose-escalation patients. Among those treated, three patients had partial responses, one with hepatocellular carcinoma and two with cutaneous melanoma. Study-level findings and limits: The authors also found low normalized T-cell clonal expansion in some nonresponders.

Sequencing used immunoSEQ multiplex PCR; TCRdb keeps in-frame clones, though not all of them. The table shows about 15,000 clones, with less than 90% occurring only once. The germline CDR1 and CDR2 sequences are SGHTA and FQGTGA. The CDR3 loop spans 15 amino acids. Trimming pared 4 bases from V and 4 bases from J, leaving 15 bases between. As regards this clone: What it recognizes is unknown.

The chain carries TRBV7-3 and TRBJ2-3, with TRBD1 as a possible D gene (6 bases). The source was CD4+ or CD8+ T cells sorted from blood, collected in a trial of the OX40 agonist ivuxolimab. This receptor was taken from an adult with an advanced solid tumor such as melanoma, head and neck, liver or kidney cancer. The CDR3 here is CASSYTGHSPDTQYF. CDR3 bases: TGTGCCAGCAGCTATACGGGACATAGTCCAGATACGCAGTATTTT.